Each of the 13 T cell receptor beta chains below was sequenced from the same sample in a study of breast tumors, draining lymph nodes, adjacent tissues. One entry per CDR3 protein results from TCRdb running MiXCR on the multiplex PCR reads. Of about 13,000 distinct CDR3 sequences in the sample, roughly 60% were seen once. The sequencing sample was made of tumor-adjacent breast tissue. Source of these receptors: a female donor with breast cancer. Some clones in this sample may be carry-over from other donors' samples.

The V call is TRBV20-1, the J call TRBJ2-2, with a weak D call TRBD2 (5 bases). V lost 2 bases to trimming and J lost 4 bases, with 11 bases between them. The germline CDR1 and CDR2 sequences are DFQATT and SNEGSKA (reference sequence). CDR3 size: 14 residues. Here the CDR3 reads CSARLASFTGELFF. Written as DNA, the CDR3 is TGCAGTGCTAGACTAGCATCGTTCACCGGGGAGCTGTTTTTT.

V is TRBV11-2 and J is TRBJ1-3, with D hard to call. In germline, CDR1 is SGHAT, CDR2 FQNNGV. V shed 2 bases and J shed 2 bases, with 7 bases lying between them. The CDR3 totals 14 residues. As DNA, the CDR3 is TGTGCCAGCAGCTTACAGGCTACTGGAAACACCATATATTTT. Translated: CASSLQATGNTIYF.

This clonotype has just one count. The J gene is TRBJ1-2, the V gene TRBV5-1; 11 nucleotides align to TRBD1. Looked up from germline, CDR1 is SGHRS and CDR2 is YFSETQ. CDR3 length: 16 amino acids. The ends lost 6 bases at V and 2 bases at J; junction bases unmatched: 9. The CDR3 loop is CASTLLGQGANYGYTF. The DNA for the CDR3 is TGCGCCAGCACCCTTCTTGGACAGGGGGCGAACTATGGCTACACCTTC.

The V and J genes are TRBV20-1 and TRBJ2-7, with 7 bases lining up with TRBD1. The CDR3 spans 16 residues. V lost 0 bases and J lost 2; bases outside the gene matches: 10. Germline V gene lookup returns CDR1 DFQATT and CDR2 SNEGSKA (reference sequence). CDR3 amino acids: CSARDPDRDIAYEQYF. CDR3 nucleotide sequence: TGCAGTGCTAGAGACCCCGACAGGGATATCGCCTACGAGCAGTACTTC.

This clonotype was picked up one time. The CDR3 nucleotides are TGTGCCAGCAGTGAGGTCGCCAGCGCGATTCAGCCCCAGCATTTT. It encodes CASSEVASAIQPQHF. The chain couples TRBV2 to TRBJ1-5; D is unresolved. CDR1 and CDR2 from the germline V gene are SNHLY and FYNNEI. With 3 bases removed from V and 6 bases from J, the gap between germline ends came to 15 bases. The CDR3 contains 15 residues.

This clonotype was counted ten times or more. The chain combines TRBV7-8 with TRBJ1-4; 9 nucleotides line up with TRBD1. Trimming took 5 bases from V and 12 from J; bases not matched to a gene: 7. Germline-derived CDR1 and CDR2 are SGHVS and FQNEAQ. The CDR3 runs to 13 residues. The CDR3, as DNA: TGTGCCAGCAGCGCAACCCGGGACAGGGAACTGTTTTTT. It codes for CASSATRDRELFF.

The DNA of the CDR3 is TGTGCCAGCAGCCTGAACCTGCGGGGGGCCGGCGGGGAAAAACTGTTTTTT. Its translation: CASSLNLRGAGGEKLFF. The V call is TRBV5-4, the J call TRBJ1-4; D perhaps matches TRBD1 (6 bases). Looked up from germline, CDR1 is SGHNT and CDR2 is YYREEE (reference sequence). The CDR3 runs to 17 residues. V was pared by 4 bases and J by 8 bases, with 24 bases between.

This clonotype is deemed large (0.1 to 1%). The CDR3 nucleotides read TGTGCCAGTAGTACTGGGTGGGGCTCCTACGAGCAGTACTTC. Protein product: CASSTGWGSYEQYF. V gene TRBV19 combines with J gene TRBJ2-7; no reliable D call. Trimming removed 4 bases from V and 0 bases from J, with 10 bases in between. The CDR3 runs to 14 residues. Germline V gene sequence: CDR1 LNHDA, CDR2 SQIVND (reference sequence).

The rearrangement links TRBV20-1 to TRBJ1-1, with 7 nucleotides matching TRBD1. Germline V CDR1 and CDR2: DFQATT, SNEGSKA (reference sequence). This CDR3 has 15 residues. With V trimmed by 3 bases and J by 1 base, 8 bases remained unmatched. CDR3 in amino acids: CSARENRGQNTEAFF. The CDR3 DNA follows: TGCAGTGCTAGGGAAAACAGGGGCCAGAACACTGAAGCTTTCTTT.

This chain connects TRBV29-1 to TRBJ1-2; TRBD1 agrees at 9 bases. The CDR3 is 16 residues long. The germline gives CDR1 SQVTM, CDR2 ANQGSEA. With 6 bases clipped from V and 6 bases from J, the junction kept 17 bases outside the gene matches. CDR3 nucleotides: TGCAGCGTAGCAACGGGACAGGGTCTTCTTCGGGATGGCTACACCTTC. Its protein is CSVATGQGLLRDGYTF.

This clonotype is deemed medium-sized. The chain has TRBV9 and TRBJ1-3, with TRBD1 identical over 10 bases. V shed 0 bases and J 0 bases; nucleotides not matched to a gene: 12. The CDR3 has 20 amino acids. The V gene's germline CDR1 is SGDLS and CDR2 YYNGEE. The CDR3 spells CASSVAPGQGPPSSGNTIYF. CDR3 sequence (DNA): TGTGCCAGCAGCGTAGCCCCGGGACAGGGGCCCCCTAGCTCTGGAAACACCATATATTTT.

CDR3 amino acids: CASSQDWVYRGYTF. CDR3 DNA: TGTGCCAGCAGCCAAGACTGGGTGTATAGGGGCTACACCTTC. The J gene is TRBJ1-2, the V gene TRBV3-1, with D unresolved. Trimming took 0 bases from V and 8 from J, leaving 13 bases between them. CDR3 length equals 14 residues. Germline CDR1 and CDR2: LGHDT and YNNKEL (reference sequence).

The chain employs TRBV29-1 and TRBJ2-2, with D possibly matching TRBD2 (6 bases). Between the trimmed V and J ends, which lost 5 bases and 3 bases, there was a span of 7 bases. The CDR3 sequence is 12 residues long. Germline lookup yields CDR1 SQVTM and CDR2 ANQGSEA. CDR3 DNA: TGCAGCGTTAGGGACTACACCGGGGAGCTGTTTTTT. This codes for CSVRDYTGELFF.